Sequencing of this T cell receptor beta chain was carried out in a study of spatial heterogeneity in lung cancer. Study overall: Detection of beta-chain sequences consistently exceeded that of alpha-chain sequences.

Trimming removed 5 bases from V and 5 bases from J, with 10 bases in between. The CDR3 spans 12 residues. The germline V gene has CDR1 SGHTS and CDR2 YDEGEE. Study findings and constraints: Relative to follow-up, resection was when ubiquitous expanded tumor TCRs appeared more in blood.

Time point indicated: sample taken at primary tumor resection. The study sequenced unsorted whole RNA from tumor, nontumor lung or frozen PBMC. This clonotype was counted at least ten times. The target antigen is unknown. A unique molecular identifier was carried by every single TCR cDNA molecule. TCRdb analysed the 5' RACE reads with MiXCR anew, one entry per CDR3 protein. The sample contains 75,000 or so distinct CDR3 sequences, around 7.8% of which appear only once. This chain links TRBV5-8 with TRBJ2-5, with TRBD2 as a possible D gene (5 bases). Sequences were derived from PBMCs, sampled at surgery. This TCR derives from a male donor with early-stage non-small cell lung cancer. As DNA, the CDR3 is TGTGCCAGCAGAGAGCGAGGGGAGACCCAGTACTTC. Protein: CASRERGETQYF.